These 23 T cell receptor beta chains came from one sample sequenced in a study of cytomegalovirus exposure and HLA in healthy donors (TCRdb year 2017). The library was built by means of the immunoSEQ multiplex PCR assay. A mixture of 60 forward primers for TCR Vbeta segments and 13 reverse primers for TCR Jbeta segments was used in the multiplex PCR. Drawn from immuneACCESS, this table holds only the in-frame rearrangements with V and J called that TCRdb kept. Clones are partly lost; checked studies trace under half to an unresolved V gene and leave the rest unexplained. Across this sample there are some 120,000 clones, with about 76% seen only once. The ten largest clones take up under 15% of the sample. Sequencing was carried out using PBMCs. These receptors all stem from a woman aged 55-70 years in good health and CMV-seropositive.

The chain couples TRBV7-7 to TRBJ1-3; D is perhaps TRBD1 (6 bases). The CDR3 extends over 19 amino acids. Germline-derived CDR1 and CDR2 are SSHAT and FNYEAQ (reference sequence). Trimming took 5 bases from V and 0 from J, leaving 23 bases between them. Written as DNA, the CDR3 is TGTGCCAGCAGCGAACCACGGACAGAACCTACAACCTCTGGAAACACCATATATTTT. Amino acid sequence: CASSEPRTEPTTSGNTIYF.

CDR3 loop: CASSQGAGGSETQYF. The CDR3 DNA reads TGTGCCAGCAGCCAAGGGGCGGGGGGGAGTGAGACCCAGTACTTC. The gene calls are TRBV4-2 and TRBJ2-5, with 9 bases that match TRBD2. The CDR3 is 15 amino acids. The germline gives CDR1 LGHNA, CDR2 YNFKEQ. After removal of 1 base from V and 5 bases from J, the junction contained 5 bases not matched to a gene.

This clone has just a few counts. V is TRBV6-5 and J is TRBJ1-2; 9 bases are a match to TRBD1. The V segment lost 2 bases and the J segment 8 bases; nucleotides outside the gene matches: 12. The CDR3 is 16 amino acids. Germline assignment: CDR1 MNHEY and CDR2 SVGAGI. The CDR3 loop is CASSYRPGQGREGYTF. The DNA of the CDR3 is TGTGCCAGCAGTTACCGCCCGGGACAGGGTCGGGAGGGCTACACCTTC.

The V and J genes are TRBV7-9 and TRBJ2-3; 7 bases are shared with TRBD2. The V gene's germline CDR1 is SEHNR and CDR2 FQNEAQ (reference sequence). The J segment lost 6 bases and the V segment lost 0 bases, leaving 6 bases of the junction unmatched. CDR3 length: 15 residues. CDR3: CASSLAGNSGDTQYF. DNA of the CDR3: TGTGCCAGCAGCTTAGCCGGAAATAGCGGGGATACGCAGTATTTT.

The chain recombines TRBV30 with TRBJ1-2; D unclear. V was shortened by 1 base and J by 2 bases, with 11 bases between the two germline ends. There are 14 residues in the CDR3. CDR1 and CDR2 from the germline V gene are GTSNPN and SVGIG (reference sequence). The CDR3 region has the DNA TGTGCCTGGAGTGCCCAGAGGCTGAACTATGGCTACACCTTC. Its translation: CAWSAQRLNYGYTF.

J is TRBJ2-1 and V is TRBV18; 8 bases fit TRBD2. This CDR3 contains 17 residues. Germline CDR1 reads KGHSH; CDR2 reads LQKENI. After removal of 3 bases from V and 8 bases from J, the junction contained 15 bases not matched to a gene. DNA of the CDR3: TGTGCCAGCTCACCCCCCCCGATAGCGGGAAAGGATCATGAGCAGTTCTTC. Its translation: CASSPPPIAGKDHEQFF.

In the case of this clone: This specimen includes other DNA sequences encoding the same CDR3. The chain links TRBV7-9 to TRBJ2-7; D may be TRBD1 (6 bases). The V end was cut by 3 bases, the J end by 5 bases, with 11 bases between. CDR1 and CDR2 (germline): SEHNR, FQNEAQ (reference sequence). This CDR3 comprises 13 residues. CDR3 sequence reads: CASSLAGGHEQYF. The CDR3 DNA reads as TGTGCCAGCAGCTTGGCTGGGGGCCACGAGCAGTACTTC.

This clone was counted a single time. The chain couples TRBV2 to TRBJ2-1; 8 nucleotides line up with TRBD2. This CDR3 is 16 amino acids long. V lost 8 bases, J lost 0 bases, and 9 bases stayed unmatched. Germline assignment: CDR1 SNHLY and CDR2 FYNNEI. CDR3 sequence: CASWAGGGASYNEQFF. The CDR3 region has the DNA TGTGCCAGCTGGGCGGGAGGAGGCGCCTCCTACAATGAGCAGTTCTTC.

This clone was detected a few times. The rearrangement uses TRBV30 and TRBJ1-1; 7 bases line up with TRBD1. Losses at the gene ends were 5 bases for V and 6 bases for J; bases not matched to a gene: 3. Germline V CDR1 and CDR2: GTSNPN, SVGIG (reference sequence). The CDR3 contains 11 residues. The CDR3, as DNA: TGTGCCTGGGGGACAGTAGCTGAAGCTTTCTTT. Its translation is CAWGTVAEAFF.

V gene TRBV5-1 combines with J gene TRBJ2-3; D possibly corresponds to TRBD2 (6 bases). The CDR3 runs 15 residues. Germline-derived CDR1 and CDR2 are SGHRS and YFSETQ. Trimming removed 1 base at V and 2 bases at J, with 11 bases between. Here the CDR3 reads CASSLFAGNTDTQYF. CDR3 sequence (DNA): TGCGCCAGCAGCTTGTTTGCGGGGAACACAGATACGCAGTATTTT.

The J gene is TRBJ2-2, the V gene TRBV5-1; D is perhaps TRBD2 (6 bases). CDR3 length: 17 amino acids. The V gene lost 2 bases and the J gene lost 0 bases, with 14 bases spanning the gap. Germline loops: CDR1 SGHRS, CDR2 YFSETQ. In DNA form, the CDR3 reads TGCGCCAGCAGCTTCTCCTTTGGCGGGACGAACACCGGGGAGCTGTTTTTT. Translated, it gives CASSFSFGGTNTGELFF.

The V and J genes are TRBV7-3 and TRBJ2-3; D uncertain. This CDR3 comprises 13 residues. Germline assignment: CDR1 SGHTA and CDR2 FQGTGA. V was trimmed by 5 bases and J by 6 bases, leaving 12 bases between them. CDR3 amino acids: CASSTRPGDTQYF. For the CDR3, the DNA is TGTGCCAGCAGCACCCGGCCAGGCGATACGCAGTATTTT.

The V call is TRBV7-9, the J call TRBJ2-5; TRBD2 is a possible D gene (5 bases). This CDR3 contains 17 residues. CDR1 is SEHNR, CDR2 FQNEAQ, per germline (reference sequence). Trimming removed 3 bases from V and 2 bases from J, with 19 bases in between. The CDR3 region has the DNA TGTGCCAGCAGCTTCTCCACCTCCGGGAACCTACAAGAGACCCAGTACTTC. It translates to CASSFSTSGNLQETQYF.

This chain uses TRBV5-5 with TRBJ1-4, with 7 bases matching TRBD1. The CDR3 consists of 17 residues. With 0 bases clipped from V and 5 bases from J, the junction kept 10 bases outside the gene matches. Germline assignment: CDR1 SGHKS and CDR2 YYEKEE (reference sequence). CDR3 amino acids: CASSLEVLGTANEKLFF. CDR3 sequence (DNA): TGTGCCAGCAGCTTGGAGGTTCTCGGGACAGCAAATGAAAAACTGTTTTTT. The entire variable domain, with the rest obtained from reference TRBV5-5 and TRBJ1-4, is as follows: DAGVTQSPTHLIKTRGQQVTLRCSPISGHKSVSWYQQVLGQGPQFIFQYYEKEERGRGNFPDRFSARQFPNYSSELNVNALLLGDSALYLCASSLEVLGTANEKLFFGSGTQLSVL.

The CDR3 nucleotides read TGCGCCAGCAGCCAAGATAGCTTAGCTAACTATGGCTACACCTTC. Amino acid sequence: CASSQDSLANYGYTF. The chain combines TRBV4-3 with TRBJ1-2; unclear D gene. The CDR3 has 15 amino acids. With 0 bases removed from V and 0 bases from J, the gap between germline ends came to 8 bases. Germline V CDR1 and CDR2: LGHNA, YSLEER.

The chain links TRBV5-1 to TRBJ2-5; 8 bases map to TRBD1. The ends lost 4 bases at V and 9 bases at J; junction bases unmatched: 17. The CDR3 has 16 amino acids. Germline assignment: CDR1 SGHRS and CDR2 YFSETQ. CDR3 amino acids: CASSLSGTGVALAQYF. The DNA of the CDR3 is TGCGCCAGCAGCCTATCCGGGACAGGTGTTGCTTTGGCCCAGTACTTC.

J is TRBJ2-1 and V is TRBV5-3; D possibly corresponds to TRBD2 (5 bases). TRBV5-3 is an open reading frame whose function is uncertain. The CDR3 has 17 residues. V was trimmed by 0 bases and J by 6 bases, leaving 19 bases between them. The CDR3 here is CARSLATPWAGVNEQFF. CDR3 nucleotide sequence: TGTGCCAGAAGCTTGGCCACCCCCTGGGCGGGCGTCAATGAGCAGTTCTTC.

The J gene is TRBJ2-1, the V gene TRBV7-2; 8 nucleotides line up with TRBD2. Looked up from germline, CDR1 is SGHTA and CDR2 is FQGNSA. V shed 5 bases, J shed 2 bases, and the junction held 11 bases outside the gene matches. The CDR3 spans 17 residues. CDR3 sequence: CASSKGVGGGTYNEQFF. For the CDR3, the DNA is TGTGCCAGCAGCAAGGGTGTGGGCGGGGGGACCTACAATGAGCAGTTCTTC.

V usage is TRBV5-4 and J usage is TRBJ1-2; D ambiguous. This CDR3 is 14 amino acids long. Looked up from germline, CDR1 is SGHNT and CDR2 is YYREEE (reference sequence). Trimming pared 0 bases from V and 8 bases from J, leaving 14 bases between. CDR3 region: CASSLEQPRGGYTF. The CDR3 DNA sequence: TGTGCCAGCAGCTTGGAACAGCCCCGAGGGGGCTACACCTTC.

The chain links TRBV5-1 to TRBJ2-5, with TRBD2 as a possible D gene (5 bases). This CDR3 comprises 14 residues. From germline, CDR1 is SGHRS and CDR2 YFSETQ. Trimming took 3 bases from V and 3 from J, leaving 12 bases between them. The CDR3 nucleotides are TGCGCCAGCAGCTCCCGGACGGGAAAAGAGACCCAGTACTTC. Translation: CASSSRTGKETQYF.

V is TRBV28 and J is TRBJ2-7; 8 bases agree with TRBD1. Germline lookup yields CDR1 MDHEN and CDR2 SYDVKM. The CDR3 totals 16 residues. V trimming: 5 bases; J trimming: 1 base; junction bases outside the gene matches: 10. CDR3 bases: TGTGCCAGCAGTCCCCCCCCCGGGACAGGTTCCTACGAGCAGTACTTC. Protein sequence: CASSPPPGTGSYEQYF.

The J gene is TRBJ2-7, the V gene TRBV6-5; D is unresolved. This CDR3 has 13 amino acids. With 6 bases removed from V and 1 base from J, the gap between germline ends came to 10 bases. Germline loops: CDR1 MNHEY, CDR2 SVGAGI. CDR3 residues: CASRGANSYEQYF. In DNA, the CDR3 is TGTGCCAGCAGGGGCGCCAATTCCTACGAGCAGTACTTC.

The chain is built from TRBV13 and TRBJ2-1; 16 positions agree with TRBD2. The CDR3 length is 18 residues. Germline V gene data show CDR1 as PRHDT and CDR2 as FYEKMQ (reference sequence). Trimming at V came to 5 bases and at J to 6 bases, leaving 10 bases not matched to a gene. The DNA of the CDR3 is TGTGCCAGCAGCCCAGTCGGGACTAGCGGGAGGGAATTCAATGAGCAGTTCTTC. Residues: CASSPVGTSGREFNEQFF.